The clone carrying this T cell receptor beta chain has only a few counts. Antigen specificity is unknown. This record belongs to a study of T-cell reconstitution after alpha-beta-depleted transplantation in children. The CDR3 extends over 17 amino acids. V was pared by 5 bases and J by 7 bases, with 14 bases of the junction left unmatched. The germline gives CDR1 MDHEN, CDR2 SYDVKM. Molecular barcoding with unique molecular identifiers was used for the TCRbeta library. TCRdb re-called the PCR reads with MiXCR, one entry per CDR3 protein. The table records 330,000 or so distinct CDR3 sequences, over 7.5% of them present only once. General study findings and limits: Where some patients showed high TCRbeta diversity at day 60, it came from recipient T cells and thymic progenitors that had survived. Counts and diversity of T cells one year after transplant came mostly from newly produced T cells. By about two months after transplant, alpha-beta T cells reportedly arose from several hundred graft clones that had expanded.

Sample: peripheral blood, taken 360 days after TCRalphabeta/CD19-depleted stem cell transplant. The gene calls are TRBV28 and TRBJ1-4, with TRBD1 matching over 9 bases. This receptor was obtained from a female patient under 10 years old who had a stem cell transplant for Fanconi anemia, so the T cells may come from the graft donor. CDR3 coding DNA: TGTGCCAGCAGTCCGGGGACAGGGAGGCGTCAGGGTGAAAAACTGTTTTTT. It codes for CASSPGTGRRQGEKLFF.